Listed below are T cell receptor beta chains from one sample, sequenced in a study of Graves' ophthalmopathy and Graves' hyperthyroidism. MiXCR, applied by TCRdb to the multiplex PCR reads, yields one record per CDR3 protein. This sample has about 640,000 distinct CDR3 sequences, with about two fifths found just once. The sequenced sample was peripheral blood. These receptors came from an adult man with Graves' ophthalmopathy. Each CDR3 is given with its conserved first and last residue. The D gene is left open where the match is weak. Part of the rows lack a size; the others show once, few, many or a class for expanded clones.

>-|TRBJ2-5|-|TRBV7-3
TGTGCCAGCAGCTTAGCCTCCGGGATAGGGAGCCAAGAGACCCAGTACTTC
CASSLASGIGSQETQYF
>TRBD1|TRBJ2-2|many|TRBV5-1
TGCGCCAGCAGCTTGGTCGGAGGACAGGGGAACACCGGGGAGCTGTTTTTT
CASSLVGGQGNTGELFF
>-|TRBJ2-5|many|TRBV7-2
TGTGCCAGCAGCCGGGCCTACGGGTTCGGGGGAACAGAGACCCAGTACTTC
CASSRAYGFGGTETQYF
>-|TRBJ1-6|-|TRBV25-1
TGTGCCAGCAGTGAATACCAGGGCTCCTATAATTCACCCCTCCACTTT
CASSEYQGSYNSPLHF
>-|TRBJ1-6|-|TRBV12-5
TGTGCTAGTGGTTTGGTGGCCGGCAATCATAATTCACCCCTCCACTTT
CASGLVAGNHNSPLHF
>-|TRBJ2-7|many|TRBV24-1
TGTGCCACCAGTGACCCCGGACAGAGCCACTATTCCTACGAGCAGTACTTC
CATSDPGQSHYSYEQYF
>-|TRBJ2-5|-|TRBV29-1
TGCAGCCTATTGGGGCAAGCGGAGACCCAGTACTTC
CSLLGQAETQYF
>TRBD1|TRBJ2-2|-|TRBV4-1
TGCGCCAGCAGCCATACGGGACAGGGACGTACCGGGGAGCTGTTTTTT
CASSHTGQGRTGELFF
>TRBD1|TRBJ1-5|many|TRBV12-3/TRBV12-4
TGTGCCAGCAGTTTCGGACAGGGGTCGTCCAATCAGCCCCAGCATTTT
CASSFGQGSSNQPQHF
>-|TRBJ2-5|-|TRBV29-1
TGCAGCTCACACAGCCAAGAGACCCAGTACTTC
CSSHSQETQYF
>TRBD2|TRBJ2-1|-|TRBV7-8
TGTGCCAGCAGCTTGGCCGTTAGCGGGAAGGGTGAGCAGTTCTTC
CASSLAVSGKGEQFF
>-|TRBJ1-4|many|TRBV2
TGTGCCAGCATTTGGGTGTCCGAACTAAATGAAAAACTGTTTTTT
CASIWVSELNEKLFF
>-|TRBJ2-3|-|TRBV5-1
TGCGCCAGCAGCTTGGCGGGGGACAACACAGATACGCAGTATTTT
CASSLAGDNTDTQYF